A single T cell receptor (beta chain) is shown here with its context. Its antigen has not been determined. Base qualities are not recorded, but no much larger clone differs from it by a single base. Sequences MNHNS (CDR1) and SASEGT (CDR2) are obtained from the germline V gene. The CDR3 runs 14 amino acids, cysteine and phenylalanine included. Of all the DNA, just the CDR3 is kept, 42 bases in frame from base 1. Trimming removed 5 bases from V and 4 bases from J; the gene matches leave 5 bases unexplained. The cohort consisted of 666 healthy bone marrow donors. At the time of sampling, every cohort member was nominally healthy, though immune exposures that went unrecorded were likely present. The donor tested CMV seronegative, placing the donor among the roughly 340 seronegative members of the cohort. Every donor gave a peripheral blood sample, and the peripheral blood mononuclear cells from that sample were used for TCR beta sequencing. Genomic DNA was extracted from the blood cell samples with the Qiagen DNeasy Blood Extraction Kit.

Library method: the immunoSEQ multiplex PCR assay. The multiplex PCR relied on a mix of 60 forward primers for TCR Vbeta segments and 13 reverse primers for TCR Jbeta segments. Amplification of the CDR3 region of rearranged TCR beta genes was performed with a multiplex PCR assay on genomic DNA. The amplified TCR beta libraries were sequenced on the Illumina HiSeq System as 87-base-pair reads. On the study's bioinformatics: A later analysis tallied 75 million to 95 million unique TCR beta chains across the 666 repertoires, and approximately 12 million of those chains were shared by two or more donors. Raw reads were error-corrected and collapsed into unique sequences by a nearest-neighbor algorithm in which closely related sequences were merged to remove PCR and sequencing errors. CDR3 sequences were aligned to IMGT reference sequences to assign V, D and J gene segments. For a sequence to be retained, a match of at least six nucleotides to both a V gene segment and a J gene segment was required. A rearrangement counted as productive if the CDR3 had no stop codons and remained in frame with V and J, and every other rearrangement counted as non-productive. CDR3 was defined by IMGT convention, running from the second conserved V-encoded cysteine to the conserved J-encoded phenylalanine. In an earlier analysis of just under 600 of the donors, sequences lacking an unambiguous match to a single V gene segment were excluded. In an earlier analysis of a few hundred of the donors, a V segment was called functional when productive rearrangements were above 56.7%, and segregating when the standard deviation between donors exceeded 5%. To diagnose cytomegalovirus status from the catalog of TCR beta chain sequences, a statistical classification framework was built. V and J gene assignment, in a later analysis, came from comparing TCR nucleotide sequences with IMGT/GENE-DB human TR gene sequences. The TCRdist pipeline was used in a later analysis to assign CDR3 sequences and most-parsimonious VDJ recombination scenarios. In a later analysis, each TCR beta chain was defined by its CDR3 amino acid sequence together with its V-gene family, and reads without a unique V-gene family were excluded. In a later analysis, 450 to 600 highly shared, low-generation-probability nucleotide sequences were removed to address suspected cross-contamination and a sequencing artifact. For each public chain, a later analysis derived a clonal expansion index from normalized ranks of inferred template counts within each repertoire. In a later analysis, generation probabilities were computed with a VDJ recombination model fitted to out-of-frame rearrangements, and the resulting probabilities were checked against IGoR. In a later analysis, TCR-TCR, TCR-HLA and TCR-CMV co-occurrence was scored with hypergeometric tests, and a repertoire-size bias correction was applied to TCR pairs. A later analysis estimated false discovery rates by permuting HLA or CMV assignments 20 times. In a later analysis, co-occurring TCRs were grouped with DBSCAN, and TCRdist sequence similarity was added when clustering was performed within HLA-allele-positive subsets. Repertoires with fewer than 30,000 or more than 120,000 public chains, plus five repertoires with anomalous nucleotide sharing, were excluded from co-occurrence clustering. Sourced from immuneACCESS, this table was stored by TCRdb with only in-frame sequences that have V and J called. A share of the clones is absent; for the studies checked, an unresolved V gene accounts for under half, and the remainder has no known explanation. The V and J calls and clone size come from that table; D and trimming were worked out from the DNA. The sample table records roughly 140,000 clones; more than 60% of these occur just once. Of the sample, about 2.8% is held by the ten largest clones.

This sample was taken from a study of cytomegalovirus exposure and HLA in healthy donors (dated by TCRdb to 2016 to 2017). Some background on the complete study: An earlier analysis of approximately 640 of the donors reported approximately 290 Gb of sequence data and some 100 million unique TCR beta sequences from around 200 million T cells. An early release that covered roughly 600 HLA-typed donors contained approximately 300 gigabases of sequencing data and about 93 million unique TCR sequences. Of the roughly 390 genotyped donors, 75% to 85% were placed in the genetic ancestry cluster associated with self-reported Caucasian donors. The aim of the study was to test whether cataloging public T cell receptors could identify signatures of past pathogen exposure. Using immunosequencing, the study profiled T cell repertoires from 500 to 800 subjects and related those repertoires to cytomegalovirus serostatus. A separate validation cohort of approximately 120 different subjects was used in addition to the approximately 700-subject first cohort. To predict cytomegalovirus infection status, the study brought together high-throughput TCR immunosequencing, statistical association of individual TCRs with disease status, and machine learning. In a later analysis, previously published TCR beta repertoires from 600 to 850 donors were re-analyzed and high-resolution HLA genotyping was added so that TCR occurrence patterns could be studied. Rather than using new phenotypic data, the later analysis identified candidate immune exposures from TCR beta sequences and from how often those sequences occurred across donors. To decide whether each TCR beta V gene segment behaved as functional or pseudogenic, an earlier analysis of approximately 620 of the donors relied on high-throughput TCR beta sequencing. Alongside the repertoire data, information on donor age, sex, ethnicity and CMV serostatus was compiled. In a later genetic analysis, genome-wide SNP genotypes for 398 of the 666 donors were used, and that subset was treated as a discovery cohort. Every discovery cohort repertoire had been produced on one sequencing platform. HLA typing covered class I and class II loci at four-digit resolution. The number of donors typed differed by locus, with about 629-630 for A, B, C, DRB1 and DQB1, roughly 520 for DQA1, 600 to 610 for DPA1, and under 490 for DPB1. Several DR-DQ haplotypes were handled as single units for association and clustering because linkage in the cohort was strong. On average, 235,054 unique TCR beta nucleotide sequences were sequenced per donor among about 400 genotyped donors of the cohort, with roughly 18% of those sequences being non-productive.

General findings and caveats noted by the study authors: In the study, approximately 160 TCR beta chains were listed as associated with cytomegalovirus. It was suggested by the authors that the approach could potentially be generalized to other disease states and immunological phenotypes. In vitro tests confirmed that three of the cytomegalovirus-associated TCR beta chains recognize cytomegalovirus antigens. A later genetic analysis associated a missense DCLRE1C variant with V-gene and J-gene trimming of TCR beta chains, and an independent cohort replicated the association. A further reported finding was that TCR beta sequences accurately predicted the HLA-A and HLA-B alleles for most subjects in the first cohort. Linkage disequilibrium might explain the correlated functional status among segregating V segments, but an unknown experimental factor could not be excluded. The sequencing pipeline was judged likely to have produced a cluster of highly shared sequence variants as a technical artifact. In a later analysis, HLA-associated TCR beta chains were found to be more clonally expanded and to have lower generation probabilities than equally common non-associated chains. In a later analysis, most CMV-associated TCR beta chains were found to appear HLA-restricted, with HLA associations seemingly driven largely by CMV exposure. Cytomegalovirus status was reported to be diagnosed by the classifier with high specificity and sensitivity in both the original and validation cohorts. The only immune exposure information available for the cohort was CMV serostatus. Assigning TCR associations to individual alleles was difficult when HLA alleles, especially DR and DQ, strongly co-occurred. HLA typing was unavailable for some donors at each locus, so association tests used only the typed subset. In a later analysis, the rate of TCR association differed among HLA loci, with DRB1 alleles having the most associated TCRs and HLA-C alleles having the fewest. According to a later analysis, parvovirus B19, influenza, CMV and Epstein-Barr virus appeared linked to several top co-occurrence clusters. Broadly in line with IMGT annotations, most TCR beta V segments showed up in productive rearrangements about 87% or about 30% of the time in an earlier analysis of 450 to 600 of the donors. A later analysis associated around 16,000 TCR beta sequences with specific HLA alleles at a false discovery rate of 0.05. The presence/absence analyses assumed that sequencing depth was roughly uniform across donors, and that assumption may not be true. Some IMGT-functional V segments, including TRBV6-2 and TRBV6-3, could not be distinguished by the 87-base-pair reads and were therefore excluded. In this cohort, only TCR beta chains were sequenced, and detectable features were limited by the absence of alpha or paired-chain data. A later genetic analysis reported fewer N-insertions in productive TCRs among donors in an Asian-associated ancestry cluster than the roughly 700-donor mean. The earlier analysis of nearly 600 of the donors excluded some 15 rarely observed V segments, including chromosome 9 orphons, because counts were too low. While some public TCRs were present in many individuals, most TCR sequences turned up only very rarely across donors.

Sequencing used PBMCs. The sequence came from a male donor in good health and CMV-seronegative. This receptor chain uses TRBV6-1 and TRBJ1-3, and TRBD1 matches 7 of the central bases. The CDR3 region: CASSRTGDGNTIYF. The DNA sequence is TGTGCCAGCAGTCGTACAGGGGACGGAAACACCATATATTTT.